These 24 T cell receptor beta chains share one sample of origin, sequenced in a study of technical replicates of blood from a few donors. Only in-frame clones appear in the TCRdb table, and some are missing; sequencing was by immunoSEQ multiplex PCR. The table lists 60,000 to 80,000 clones, about 90% of them singletons, with 0.38% in the top ten. The sample consisted of T cells isolated from PBMCs. These receptor sequences come from a human donor in good health.

The rearrangement uses TRBV5-4 and TRBJ2-1, with 9 positions matching TRBD2. CDR1 and CDR2 (germline): SGHNT, YYREEE (reference sequence). V was clipped by 3 bases and J by 9 bases; unmatched bases: 16. The CDR3 consists of 17 residues. Written as DNA, the CDR3 is TGTGCCAGCAGCTCGGGATTTAGCGGGAGTGTAGGTGGTGAGCAGTTCTTC. Residues: CASSSGFSGSVGGEQFF.

This sequence joins TRBV6-5 and TRBJ2-7; TRBD1 matches at 9 bases. CDR1 is MNHEY, CDR2 SVGAGI, per germline. The CDR3 is 15 amino acids. Unmatched junction bases numbered 10, after V lost 6 bases and J lost 4 bases. The CDR3 nucleotides are TGTGCCAGCAGAAAAGGGGGACAGGGAGATTACGAGCAGTACTTC. This sequence encodes CASRKGGQGDYEQYF.

This chain uses TRBV25-1 with TRBJ1-1; weak D call: TRBD1 (5 bases). Trimming left V 2 bases short and J 9 bases short, with 13 bases between. Per the germline V gene, CDR1 is MGHDK and CDR2 is SYGVNS. The CDR3 sequence is 13 residues long. The CDR3 region is CASSERNGGKAFF. The CDR3 region has the DNA TGTGCCAGCAGTGAAAGGAACGGGGGAAAAGCTTTCTTT.

The chain is built from TRBV15 and TRBJ2-7; the D gene is possibly TRBD2 (6 bases). Trimming removed 3 bases from V and 4 bases from J, with 13 bases in between. The CDR3 consists of 14 residues. Germline lookup yields CDR1 LNHNV and CDR2 YYDKDF (reference sequence). In nucleotides, the CDR3 is TGTGCCACCAGCAGTGGATCCGGGGGATACGAGCAGTACTTC. It specifies CATSSGSGGYEQYF.

This chain joins TRBV4-1 and TRBJ2-2; 9 positions match TRBD2. Unmatched junction bases numbered 2, after V lost 1 base and J lost 2 bases. Germline loops: CDR1 MGHRA, CDR2 YSYEKL. The CDR3 spans 16 residues. CDR3 sequence reads: CASSQGLAVNTGELFF. The CDR3 DNA follows: TGCGCCAGCAGCCAAGGACTAGCGGTTAACACCGGGGAGCTGTTTTTT.

This chain uses TRBV7-9 with TRBJ2-1; D uncertain. Trimming left V 7 bases short and J 4 bases short, with 14 bases between. Germline V gene sequence: CDR1 SEHNR, CDR2 FQNEAQ (reference sequence). CDR3 length: 14 residues. The CDR3 here is CASTQRSVYNEQFF. The CDR3 region has the DNA TGTGCCAGCACCCAGAGGAGTGTATACAATGAGCAGTTCTTC.

This chain links TRBV18 with TRBJ1-5; 7 nucleotides match TRBD1. With 3 bases clipped from V and 4 bases from J, the junction kept 6 bases outside the gene matches. This CDR3 has 15 amino acids. Germline assignment: CDR1 KGHSH and CDR2 LQKENI. The CDR3, as DNA: TGTGCCAGCTCACCGTGGACAGGCCAAAATCAGCCCCAGCATTTT. Translation: CASSPWTGQNQPQHF.

The V gene is TRBV2, the J gene TRBJ2-1; 11 nucleotides line up with TRBD2. Germline lookup yields CDR1 SNHLY and CDR2 FYNNEI. The ends lost 3 bases at V and 7 bases at J; junction bases unmatched: 8. This CDR3 is 16 amino acids long. The CDR3 DNA is TGTGCCAGCAGTGATGGTTTACTAGCGGGAGCTAATGAGCAGTTCTTC. As protein: CASSDGLLAGANEQFF.

The chain combines TRBV9 with TRBJ1-1; D is uncertain. Germline CDR1 SGDLS, CDR2 YYNGEE. V lost 2 bases and J 5 bases, leaving 13 bases between the germline ends. The length of the CDR3 is 14 residues. The CDR3 region is CASSVGRGGTEAFF. The CDR3, as DNA: TGTGCCAGCAGCGTTGGGCGAGGAGGAACTGAAGCTTTCTTT.

The rearrangement joins TRBV29-1 to TRBJ2-2, with TRBD2 matching 13 bases. J lost 7 bases, V lost 5 bases, and 7 bases had no gene match. The CDR3 consists of 15 residues. Germline V gene data show CDR1 as SQVTM and CDR2 as ANQGSEA. The CDR3 region is CSVRGTSGALGELFF. CDR3 sequence (DNA): TGCAGCGTTAGAGGGACTAGCGGGGCTCTCGGGGAGCTGTTTTTT.

This chain joins TRBV11-3 and TRBJ1-2; 10 positions agree with TRBD1. CDR3 size: 17 residues. The V gene's germline CDR1 is SGHNT and CDR2 YENEEA. V lost 1 base, J lost 0 bases, and 5 bases stayed unmatched. The DNA for the CDR3 is TGTGCCAGCAGCTTAGGGGACAGGGGCCAAGCTAACTATGGCTACACCTTC. Its protein is CASSLGDRGQANYGYTF.

The chain employs TRBV10-3 and TRBJ1-1; 9 positions match TRBD1. The CDR3 has 19 amino acids. V shed 0 bases and J 0 bases; nucleotides not matched to a gene: 11. The germline CDR1 and CDR2 sequences are ENHRY and SYGVKD. In DNA, the CDR3 is TGTGCCATCAGTGAGTCTATGGGGACAGGGCTTTTCATGAACACTGAAGCTTTCTTT. This codes for CAISESMGTGLFMNTEAFF.

The rearrangement joins TRBV7-9 to TRBJ2-7; possibly TRBD2 for D (6 bases). The CDR3 extends over 11 amino acids. V lost 0 bases and J lost 10, with 7 bases in between. Looked up from germline, CDR1 is SEHNR and CDR2 is FQNEAQ (reference sequence). DNA for the CDR3: TGTGCCAGCAGCTTAGCGGGAGGTCAGTACTTC. Its translation: CASSLAGGQYF.

This chain joins TRBV28 and TRBJ1-1; D is perhaps TRBD1 (5 bases). Trimming took off 4 bases at V and 1 base at J, with 13 bases between the two ends. CDR1 is MDHEN and CDR2 is SYDVKM in the germline V gene. CDR3 length equals 15 residues. The CDR3 sequence is CASSSGGQGNTEAFF. The CDR3 DNA reads as TGTGCCAGCAGTTCCGGGGGTCAGGGGAACACTGAAGCTTTCTTT.

The chain combines TRBV7-2 with TRBJ1-4; D perhaps matches TRBD1 (5 bases). Germline CDR1 reads SGHTA; CDR2 reads FQGNSA. The V and J ends lost 4 bases and 8 bases respectively, with 17 bases between them. There are 15 residues in the CDR3. CDR3 loop: CASSSQGTLNEKLFF. The CDR3 coding sequence is TGTGCCAGCAGCTCCCAGGGAACCTTAAACGAAAAACTGTTTTTT.

The V and J genes are TRBV7-9 and TRBJ1-1; 9 positions agree with TRBD1. CDR3 size: 13 residues. CDR1 SEHNR and CDR2 FQNEAQ come from the germline V gene (reference sequence). V lost 5 bases to trimming and J lost 6 bases; unmatched junction nucleotides: 4. CDR3 sequence reads: CASSPWTGAEAFF. The CDR3 bases are TGTGCCAGCAGCCCCTGGACAGGGGCTGAAGCTTTCTTT.

The chain links TRBV9 to TRBJ2-5; 9 bases map to TRBD2. J lost 5 bases, V lost 0 bases, and 8 bases had no gene match. CDR3 length equals 16 residues. Germline V CDR1 and CDR2: SGDLS, YYNGEE. Written as DNA, the CDR3 is TGTGCCAGCAGCGTAGATGGTAGCGGGAGACGGGAGACCCAGTACTTC. Protein: CASSVDGSGRRETQYF.

The chain joins TRBV27 to TRBJ2-7, with TRBD2 matching over 11 bases. V dropped 6 bases and J dropped 0; count of bases not matched to a gene: 4. The CDR3 runs 15 residues. Germline V gives CDR1 MNHEY, CDR2 SMNVEV (reference sequence). The CDR3 sequence is CASRPTSGSSYEQYF. For the CDR3, the DNA is TGTGCCAGCAGACCAACTAGCGGGAGCTCCTACGAGCAGTACTTC.

This rearrangement joins TRBV5-8 to TRBJ2-4, with D maybe TRBD2 (6 bases). Germline CDR1 reads SGHTS; CDR2 reads YDEGEE. The V end was cut by 2 bases, the J end by 0 bases, with 9 bases between. This CDR3 has 15 amino acids. The CDR3 DNA sequence: TGTGCCAGCAGCTTTCCGGGACTAGCCAAAAACATTCAGTACTTC. Translating it yields CASSFPGLAKNIQYF.

The genes are TRBV6-5 and TRBJ2-5; 13 bases are shared with TRBD2. The CDR3 has 16 residues. The germline V gene has CDR1 MNHEY and CDR2 SVGAGI. The J segment lost 2 bases and the V segment lost 2 bases, leaving 2 bases of the junction unmatched. Written as DNA, the CDR3 is TGTGCCAGCAGTTACCCGGGACTAGCGGGACAAGAGACCCAGTACTTC. It translates to CASSYPGLAGQETQYF.

The CDR3 region is CASSPLAQNEQFF. The CDR3 DNA reads TGTGCCAGCAGTCCACTAGCACAGAATGAGCAGTTCTTC. This sequence joins TRBV4-2 and TRBJ2-1; maybe TRBD2 (6 bases). Germline CDR1 reads LGHNA; CDR2 reads YNFKEQ. The CDR3 is 13 residues long. The V gene lost 6 bases and the J gene lost 7 bases, with 13 bases spanning the gap.

V usage is TRBV27 and J usage is TRBJ1-2, with D possibly TRBD1 on 5 matching bases. V gave up 6 bases and J gave up 7 bases, with 15 bases separating them. Germline CDR1 is MNHEY and CDR2 is SMNVEV (reference sequence). The CDR3 totals 13 residues. The CDR3 protein is CASSLGGGTGYTF. The CDR3 nucleotides read TGTGCCAGCAGCCTTGGGGGGGGAACTGGCTACACCTTC.

This rearrangement joins TRBV7-9 to TRBJ2-5; 9 positions match TRBD2. Per the germline V gene, CDR1 is SEHNR and CDR2 is FQNEAQ (reference sequence). Trimming cost V 5 bases and J 3 bases; bases outside gene matches: 4. The CDR3 extends over 14 amino acids. This CDR3 reads CASSNRLAEETQYF. CDR3 sequence (DNA): TGTGCCAGCAGCAATAGACTAGCGGAAGAGACCCAGTACTTC.

This clone was observed once. The gene calls are TRBV6-5 and TRBJ2-2; 8 bases agree with TRBD1. In germline, CDR1 is MNHEY, CDR2 SVGAGI. This CDR3 has 15 amino acids. V was pared by 2 bases and J by 4 bases, with 3 bases of the junction left unmatched. As DNA, the CDR3 is TGTGCCAGCAGTTACGGGACAGGAGGCACCGGGGAGCTGTTTTTT. This sequence encodes CASSYGTGGTGELFF.